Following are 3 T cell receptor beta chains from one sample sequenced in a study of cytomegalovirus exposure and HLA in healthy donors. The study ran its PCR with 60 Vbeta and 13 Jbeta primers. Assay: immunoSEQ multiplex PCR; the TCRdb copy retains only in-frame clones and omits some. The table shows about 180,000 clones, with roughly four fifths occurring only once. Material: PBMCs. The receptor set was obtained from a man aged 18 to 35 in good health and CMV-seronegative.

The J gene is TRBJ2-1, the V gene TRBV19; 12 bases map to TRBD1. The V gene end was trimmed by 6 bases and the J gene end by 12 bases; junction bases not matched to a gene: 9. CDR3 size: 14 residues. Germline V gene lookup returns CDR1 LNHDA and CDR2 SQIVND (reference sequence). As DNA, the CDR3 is TGTGCCAGTAGCGGGACAGGGGGCTTAATGAGGCAGTTCTTC. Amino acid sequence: CASSGTGGLMRQFF. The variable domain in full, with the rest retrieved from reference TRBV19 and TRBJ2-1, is DGGITQSPKYLFRKEGQNVTLSCEQNLNHDAMYWYRQDPGQGLRLIYYSQIVNDFQKGDIAEGYSVSREKKESFPLTVTSAQKNPTAFYLCASSGTGGLMRQFFGPGTRLTVL.

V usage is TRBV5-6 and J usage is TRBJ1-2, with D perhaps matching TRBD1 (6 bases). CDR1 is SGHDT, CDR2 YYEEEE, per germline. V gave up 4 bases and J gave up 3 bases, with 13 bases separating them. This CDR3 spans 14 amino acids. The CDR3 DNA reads TGTGCCAGCAGCCCACAGGGCTCTCACTATGGCTACACCTTC. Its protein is CASSPQGSHYGYTF.

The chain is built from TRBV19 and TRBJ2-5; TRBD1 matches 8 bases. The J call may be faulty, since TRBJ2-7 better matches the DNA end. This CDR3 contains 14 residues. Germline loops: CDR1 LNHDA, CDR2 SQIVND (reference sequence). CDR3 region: CASSETGGIYEQYF. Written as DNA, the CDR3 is TGTGCCAGTAGTGAAACAGGGGGGATTTACGAGCAGTACTTC.